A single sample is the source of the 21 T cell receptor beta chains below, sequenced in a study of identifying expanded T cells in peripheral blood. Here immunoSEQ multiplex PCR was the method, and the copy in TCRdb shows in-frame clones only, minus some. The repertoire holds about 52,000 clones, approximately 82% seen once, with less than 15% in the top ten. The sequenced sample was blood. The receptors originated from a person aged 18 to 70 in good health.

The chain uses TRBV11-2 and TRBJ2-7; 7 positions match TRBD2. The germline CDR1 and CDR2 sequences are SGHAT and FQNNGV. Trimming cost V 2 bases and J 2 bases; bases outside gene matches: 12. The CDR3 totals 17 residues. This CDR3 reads CASSLWGGTQSAYEQYV. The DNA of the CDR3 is TGTGCCAGCAGCTTATGGGGGGGGACTCAGTCGGCCTACGAGCAGTACGTC.

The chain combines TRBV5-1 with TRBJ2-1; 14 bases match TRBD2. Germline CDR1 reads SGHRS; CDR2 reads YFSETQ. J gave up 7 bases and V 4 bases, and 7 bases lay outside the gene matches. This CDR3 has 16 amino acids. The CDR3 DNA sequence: TGCGCCAGCAGCGTGGAGGGACTAGCGGGAGTTAATGAGCAGTTCTTC. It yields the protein CASSVEGLAGVNEQFF.

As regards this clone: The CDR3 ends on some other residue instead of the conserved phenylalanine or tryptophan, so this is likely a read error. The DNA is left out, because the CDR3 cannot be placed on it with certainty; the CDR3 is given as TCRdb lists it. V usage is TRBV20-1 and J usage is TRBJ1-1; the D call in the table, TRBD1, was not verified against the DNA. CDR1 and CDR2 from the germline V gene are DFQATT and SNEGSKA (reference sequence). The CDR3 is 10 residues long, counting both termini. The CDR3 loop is CSASVKRQVL.

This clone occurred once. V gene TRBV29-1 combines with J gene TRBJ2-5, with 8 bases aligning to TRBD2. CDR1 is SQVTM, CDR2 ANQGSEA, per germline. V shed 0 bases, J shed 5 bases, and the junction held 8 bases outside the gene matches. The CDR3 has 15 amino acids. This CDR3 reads CSVEESGGAGETQYF. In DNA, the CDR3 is TGCAGCGTTGAAGAATCGGGGGGGGCCGGGGAGACCCAGTACTTC.

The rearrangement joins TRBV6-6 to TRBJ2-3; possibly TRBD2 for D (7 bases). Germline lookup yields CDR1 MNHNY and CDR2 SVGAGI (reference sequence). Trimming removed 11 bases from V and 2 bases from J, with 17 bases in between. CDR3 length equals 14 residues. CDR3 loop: CAYRAGAPTDTQYF. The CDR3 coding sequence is TGTGCCTATAGGGCGGGGGCACCCACAGATACGCAGTATTTT.

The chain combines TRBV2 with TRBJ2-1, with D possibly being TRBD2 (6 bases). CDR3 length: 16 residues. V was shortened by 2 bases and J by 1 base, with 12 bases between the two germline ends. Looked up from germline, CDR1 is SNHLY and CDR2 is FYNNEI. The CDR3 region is CASSELTSRSYNEQFF. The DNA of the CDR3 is TGTGCCAGCAGTGAACTGACTAGTCGGTCCTACAATGAGCAGTTCTTC.

The chain's CDR3 is CASSPLASGSTDTQYF. The CDR3 DNA is TGTGCCAGCAGCCCCCTTGCAAGCGGTAGCACAGATACGCAGTATTTT. The chain is built from TRBV7-9 and TRBJ2-3; possibly TRBD2 for D (5 bases). V dropped 5 bases and J dropped 0 bases, with 15 bases sitting between them. The CDR3 contains 16 residues. Germline V CDR1 and CDR2: SEHNR, FQNEAQ (reference sequence). Full variable domain (missing parts from reference TRBV7-9 and TRBJ2-3): DTGVSQNPRHKITKRGQNVTFRCDPISEHNRLYWYRQTLGQGPEFLTYFQNEAQLEKSRLLSDRFSAERPKGSFSTLEIQRTEQGDSAMYLCASSPLASGSTDTQYFGPGTRLTVL.

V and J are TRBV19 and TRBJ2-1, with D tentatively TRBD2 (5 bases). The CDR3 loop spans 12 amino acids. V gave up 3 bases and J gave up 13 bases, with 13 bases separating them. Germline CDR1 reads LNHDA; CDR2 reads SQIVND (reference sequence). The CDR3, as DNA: TGTGCCAGTAGTATCCGGGGATCACAACAGTTCTTC. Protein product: CASSIRGSQQFF.

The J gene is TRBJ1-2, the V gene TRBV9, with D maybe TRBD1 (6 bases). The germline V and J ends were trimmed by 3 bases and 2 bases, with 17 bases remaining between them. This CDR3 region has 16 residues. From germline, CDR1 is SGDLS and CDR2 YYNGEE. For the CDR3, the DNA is TGTGCCAGCAGCGGCCGGGGTGTTGACAGGAACTATGGCTACACCTTC. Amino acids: CASSGRGVDRNYGYTF.

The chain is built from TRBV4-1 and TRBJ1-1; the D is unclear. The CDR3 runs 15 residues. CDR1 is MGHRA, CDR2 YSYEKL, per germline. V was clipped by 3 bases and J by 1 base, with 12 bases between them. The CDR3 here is CASSHRVGGNTEAFF. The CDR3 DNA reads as TGCGCCAGCAGCCACCGAGTGGGCGGGAACACTGAAGCTTTCTTT.

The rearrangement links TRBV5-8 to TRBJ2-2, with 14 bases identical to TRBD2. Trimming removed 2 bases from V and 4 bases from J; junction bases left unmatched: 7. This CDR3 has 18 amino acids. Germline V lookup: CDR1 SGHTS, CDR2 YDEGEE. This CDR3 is CASSFSGLAGGTTGELFF. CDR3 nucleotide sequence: TGTGCCAGCAGCTTCTCCGGACTAGCGGGGGGAACCACCGGGGAGCTGTTTTTT.

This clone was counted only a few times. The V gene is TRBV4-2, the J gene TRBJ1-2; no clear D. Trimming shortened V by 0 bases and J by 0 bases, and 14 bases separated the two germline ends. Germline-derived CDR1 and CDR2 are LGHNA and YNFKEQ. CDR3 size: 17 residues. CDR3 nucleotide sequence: TGTGCCAGCAGCCAAGATCTCACAGCATCCCCTAACTATGGCTACACCTTC. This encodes CASSQDLTASPNYGYTF.

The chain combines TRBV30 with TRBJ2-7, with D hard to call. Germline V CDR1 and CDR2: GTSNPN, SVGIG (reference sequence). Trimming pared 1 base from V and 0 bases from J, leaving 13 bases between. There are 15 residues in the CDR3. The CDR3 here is CAWSGDLKTSYEQYV. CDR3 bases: TGTGCCTGGAGTGGAGACCTCAAAACCTCCTACGAGCAGTACGTC.

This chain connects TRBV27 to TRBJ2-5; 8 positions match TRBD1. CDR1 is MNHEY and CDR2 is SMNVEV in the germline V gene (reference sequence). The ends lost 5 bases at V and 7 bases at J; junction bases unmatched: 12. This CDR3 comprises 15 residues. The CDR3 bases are TGTGCCAGCAGTCCTAGTGGACAGGGTCGAGGGACCCAGTACTTC. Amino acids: CASSPSGQGRGTQYF.

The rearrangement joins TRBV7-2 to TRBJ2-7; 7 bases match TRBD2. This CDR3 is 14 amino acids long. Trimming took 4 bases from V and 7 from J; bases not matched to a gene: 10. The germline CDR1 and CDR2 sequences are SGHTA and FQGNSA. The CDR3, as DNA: TGTGCCAGCAGCTCCTGGGGGGGGAGCGGGGAGCAGTACGTC. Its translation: CASSSWGGSGEQYV.

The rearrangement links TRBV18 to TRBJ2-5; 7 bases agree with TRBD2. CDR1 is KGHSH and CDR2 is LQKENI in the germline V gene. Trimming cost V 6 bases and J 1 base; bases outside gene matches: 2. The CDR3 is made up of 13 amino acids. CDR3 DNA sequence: TGTGCCAGCTCGGGAGGGCGCCAAGAGACCCAGTACTTC. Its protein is CASSGGRQETQYF. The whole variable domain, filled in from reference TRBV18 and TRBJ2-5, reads NAGVMQNPRHLVRRRGQEARLRCSPMKGHSHVYWYRQLPEEGLKFMVYLQKENIIDESGMPKERFSAEFPKEGPSILRIQQVVRGDSAAYFCASSGGRQETQYFGPGTRLLVL.

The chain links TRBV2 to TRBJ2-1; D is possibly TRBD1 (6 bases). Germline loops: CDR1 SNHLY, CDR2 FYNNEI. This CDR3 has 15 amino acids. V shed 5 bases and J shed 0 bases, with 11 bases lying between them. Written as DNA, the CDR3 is TGTGCCAGCAGTCTGCAGGGGAGCTCCTACAATGAGCAGTTCTTC. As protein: CASSLQGSSYNEQFF.

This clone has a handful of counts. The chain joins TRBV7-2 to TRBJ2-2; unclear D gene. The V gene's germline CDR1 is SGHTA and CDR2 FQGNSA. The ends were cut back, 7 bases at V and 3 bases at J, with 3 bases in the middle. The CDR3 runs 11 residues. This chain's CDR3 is CASTHTGELFF. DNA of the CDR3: TGTGCCAGCACCCACACCGGGGAGCTGTTTTTT.

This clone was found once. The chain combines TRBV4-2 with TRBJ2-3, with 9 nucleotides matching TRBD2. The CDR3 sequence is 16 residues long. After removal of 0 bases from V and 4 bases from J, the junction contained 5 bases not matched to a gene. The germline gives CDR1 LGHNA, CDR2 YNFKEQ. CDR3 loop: CASSQDGSGGPDTQYF. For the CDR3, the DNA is TGTGCCAGCAGCCAAGACGGTAGCGGGGGCCCAGATACGCAGTATTTT.

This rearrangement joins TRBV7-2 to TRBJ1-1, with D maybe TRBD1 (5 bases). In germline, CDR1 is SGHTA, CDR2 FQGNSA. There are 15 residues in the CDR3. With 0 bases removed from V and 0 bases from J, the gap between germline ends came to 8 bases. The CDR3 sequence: CASSLAPGLNTEAFF. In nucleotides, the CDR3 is TGTGCCAGCAGCTTAGCTCCAGGGCTGAACACTGAAGCTTTCTTT.

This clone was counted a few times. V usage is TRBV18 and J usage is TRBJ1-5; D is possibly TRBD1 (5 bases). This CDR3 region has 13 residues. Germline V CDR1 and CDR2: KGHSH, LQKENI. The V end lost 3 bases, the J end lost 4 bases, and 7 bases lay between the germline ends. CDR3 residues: CASSPGVNQPQHF. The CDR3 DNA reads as TGTGCCAGCTCACCGGGGGTGAATCAGCCCCAGCATTTT.